Sequencing of this T cell receptor (beta chain) was carried out in a study of CXCR3-negative and CXCR3-positive naive CD8 T cells. CDR1 is DFQATT, CDR2 SNEGSKA, per germline (reference sequence). This CDR3 is 14 amino acids long. Libraries were UMI-labeled 5' RACE TRB cDNA. Each CDR3 protein gets one entry in TCRdb, which reprocessed the 5' RACE reads and gives no DNA. In total, the table holds 150,000 or so distinct CDR3 sequences. The receptor comes from a human donor in good health. Some clones in this sample may be carry-over from other donors' samples. Sequencing input: naive CXCR3- CD8+ T cells from blood. The subset: CD45RO-CCR7+CD27+CD95- naive CD8+ T cells lacking CXCR3 (TNR3-). The V gene is TRBV20-1, the J gene TRBJ2-7; with no DNA, the TCRdb D assignment of TRBD2 cannot be verified. This chain's CDR3 is CSAAGLAVAYEQYF.